One sample yielded the 23 T cell receptor beta chains listed below, sequenced in a study of blood T cell repertoires in COVID-19. Sequenced by immunoSEQ multiplex PCR; TCRdb stores in-frame clones only, minus some. The sample records some 120,000 clones, around 87% being singletons. The specimen sequenced was peripheral blood. Every receptor here comes from a woman in her sixties with acute or convalescent COVID-19.

CDR3 sequence: CASTGRPGHSYNSPLHF. In DNA form, the CDR3 reads TGTGCCAGTACAGGGCGGCCAGGCCACTCCTATAATTCACCCCTCCACTTT. The chain employs TRBV19 and TRBJ1-6; the D gene is possibly TRBD1 (5 bases). Germline V gives CDR1 LNHDA, CDR2 SQIVND (reference sequence). The V end was cut by 7 bases, the J end by 0 bases, with 16 bases between. The CDR3 contains 17 residues.

V gene TRBV7-2 combines with J gene TRBJ1-1, with D hard to call. V was clipped by 1 base and J by 1 base, with 10 bases between them. Germline V gene lookup returns CDR1 SGHTA and CDR2 FQGNSA. The length of the CDR3 is 15 residues. The CDR3 sequence is CASSLGRWANTEAFF. CDR3 in DNA: TGTGCCAGCAGCTTAGGGCGTTGGGCGAACACTGAAGCTTTCTTT.

As for this clone: No DNA is shown, since the ends of the CDR3 on it are uncertain; the CDR3 is the one TCRdb lists. The CDR3 is CASSFRDFRGYTF. The chain joins TRBV27 to TRBJ1-2. With termini counted, the CDR3 has 13 amino acids. CDR1 is MNHEY, CDR2 SMNVEV, per germline (reference sequence).

The chain has TRBV5-1 and TRBJ1-1; 8 bases match TRBD1. CDR1 SGHRS and CDR2 YFSETQ come from the germline V gene. The trim removed 0 bases at V and 6 bases at J, leaving 10 bases unmatched. The CDR3 length is 16 residues. The CDR3 sequence is CASSLGLGQGGPEAFF. The CDR3 DNA reads TGCGCCAGCAGCTTGGGACTCGGACAGGGCGGGCCTGAAGCTTTCTTT.

The gene calls are TRBV28 and TRBJ1-2, with 8 bases that match TRBD1. The V gene end was trimmed by 5 bases and the J gene end by 6 bases; junction bases not matched to a gene: 14. CDR1 and CDR2 (germline): MDHEN, SYDVKM. The CDR3 is made up of 16 amino acids. The chain's CDR3 is CASSRTGFGERHGYTF. CDR3 sequence (DNA): TGTGCCAGCAGTCGGACAGGGTTTGGGGAGCGACATGGCTACACCTTC.

Here the CDR3 reads CASSVSGGADTQYF. In nucleotides, the CDR3 is TGCGCCAGCAGCGTTAGCGGAGGGGCAGATACGCAGTATTTT. The V call is TRBV5-1, the J call TRBJ2-3, with a tentative D call TRBD2 (6 bases). V shed 4 bases and J shed 4 bases, with 13 bases lying between them. CDR3 length: 14 amino acids. The germline CDR1 and CDR2 sequences are SGHRS and YFSETQ.

The rearrangement joins TRBV5-4 to TRBJ2-2; weak D call: TRBD2 (5 bases). The germline V gene encodes CDR1 SGHNT and CDR2 YYREEE (reference sequence). The CDR3 spans 15 residues. The V and J ends lost 4 bases and 2 bases respectively, with 12 bases between them. The CDR3 DNA sequence: TGTGCCAGCAGCCGCGGAGGACCCAACACCGGGGAGCTGTTTTTT. This codes for CASSRGGPNTGELFF.

Only a few counts were recorded for this clone. The chain combines TRBV19 with TRBJ2-2; 10 nucleotides align to TRBD2. V lost 6 bases, J lost 3 bases, and 7 bases stayed unmatched. This CDR3 spans 16 amino acids. CDR1 LNHDA and CDR2 SQIVND come from the germline V gene (reference sequence). The CDR3 loop is CASRVRLAGDTGELFF. The CDR3 DNA follows: TGTGCCAGTAGGGTAAGGCTAGCGGGAGACACCGGGGAGCTGTTTTTT. The complete variable domain, with remaining parts taken from reference TRBV19 and TRBJ2-2, reads DGGITQSPKYLFRKEGQNVTLSCEQNLNHDAMYWYRQDPGQGLRLIYYSQIVNDFQKGDIAEGYSVSREKKESFPLTVTSAQKNPTAFYLCASRVRLAGDTGELFFGEGSRLTVL.

V usage is TRBV11-2 and J usage is TRBJ1-2, with 10 bases fitting TRBD1. The trim removed 8 bases at V and 8 bases at J, leaving 5 bases unmatched. The CDR3 is 12 residues long. The germline gives CDR1 SGHAT, CDR2 FQNNGV. The CDR3 bases are TGTGCCAGCGGACAGGGGGAAGAGGGCTACACCTTC. It is translated as CASGQGEEGYTF. Full variable domain (remainder filled in from reference TRBV11-2 and TRBJ1-2): EAGVAQSPRYKIIEKRQSVAFWCNPISGHATLYWYQQILGQGPKLLIQFQNNGVVDDSQLPKDRFSAERLKGVDSTLKIQPAKLEDSAVYLCASGQGEEGYTFGSGTRLTVV.

This chain uses TRBV30 with TRBJ1-1; D is ambiguous. CDR1 is GTSNPN, CDR2 SVGIG, per germline (reference sequence). Trimming cost V 2 bases and J 1 base, with 5 bases left between them. CDR3 length equals 12 residues. DNA for the CDR3: TGTGCCTGGAGTCTAGGGAACACTGAAGCTTTCTTT. Encoded protein: CAWSLGNTEAFF.

This clone was picked up one time. The V gene is TRBV3-1 (or the pseudogene TRBV3-2), the J gene TRBJ2-3; 11 bases line up with TRBD1. V shed 3 bases, J shed 4 bases, and the junction held 3 bases outside the gene matches. Per germline, CDR1 LGHDT and CDR2 YNNKEL (reference sequence). The CDR3 loop spans 15 amino acids. The CDR3 DNA is TGTGCCAGCAGCCACCGGACAGGGGGCGCAGATACGCAGTATTTT. Translation gives CASSHRTGGADTQYF.

Details on this clone: This CDR3 is also generated by other DNA sequences in the sample. This chain joins TRBV7-8 and TRBJ2-5; D is uncertain. This CDR3 spans 12 amino acids. Germline V gene sequence: CDR1 SGHVS, CDR2 FQNEAQ. The ends were cut back, 3 bases at V and 2 bases at J, with 4 bases in the middle. The CDR3 DNA follows: TGTGCCAGCAGCTTCTTGCAAGAGACCCAGTACTTC. Translation gives CASSFLQETQYF.

V gene TRBV14 combines with J gene TRBJ2-5; D is ambiguous. Germline CDR1 SGHDN, CDR2 FVKESK. The CDR3 contains 15 residues. Trimming took 0 bases from V and 5 from J, leaving 13 bases between them. CDR3 sequence (DNA): TGTGCCAGCAGCCAAGATCTGACTGTCCTGGAGACCCAGTACTTC. It is translated as CASSQDLTVLETQYF.

The chain employs TRBV7-9 and TRBJ1-5; D remains ambiguous. Germline V gene sequence: CDR1 SEHNR, CDR2 FQNEAQ (reference sequence). The CDR3 contains 14 residues. Trimming left V 2 bases short and J 3 bases short, with 8 bases between. The CDR3 DNA is TGTGCCAGCAGCTTAAGCACCAACAATCAGCCCCAGCATTTT. Protein sequence: CASSLSTNNQPQHF. The full variable domain, rest sourced from reference TRBV7-9 and TRBJ1-5, is DTGVSQNPRHKITKRGQNVTFRCDPISEHNRLYWYRQTLGQGPEFLTYFQNEAQLEKSRLLSDRFSAERPKGSFSTLEIQRTEQGDSAMYLCASSLSTNNQPQHFGDGTRLSIL.

This clone was observed a few times. The chain uses TRBV9 and TRBJ1-4; a possible D gene is TRBD1 (6 bases). V lost 1 base, J lost 3 bases, and 10 bases lay in between. The CDR3 covers 15 residues. Germline V lookup: CDR1 SGDLS, CDR2 YYNGEE. The CDR3 here is CASSVLGTPNEKLFF. CDR3 DNA sequence: TGTGCCAGCAGCGTACTCGGGACACCTAATGAAAAACTGTTTTTT.

The chain combines TRBV28 with TRBJ1-1; 7 bases are a match to TRBD1. V lost 7 bases to trimming and J lost 3 bases; unmatched junction nucleotides: 5. Germline lookup yields CDR1 MDHEN and CDR2 SYDVKM. This CDR3 region has 13 residues. CDR3 sequence reads: CASTGGGDTEAFF. The CDR3 nucleotides are TGTGCCAGCACAGGGGGAGGCGACACTGAAGCTTTCTTT.

CDR3 bases: TGTGCCAGCAGCTTGTTCTTGTTTTCGGGACAGCTAGCCAAAAACATTCAGTACTTC. It encodes CASSLFLFSGQLAKNIQYF. The chain combines TRBV5-5 with TRBJ2-4; 7 bases align to TRBD1. The germline CDR1 and CDR2 sequences are SGHKS and YYEKEE (reference sequence). CDR3 length: 19 amino acids. Trimming at V came to 1 base and at J to 0 bases, leaving 13 bases not matched to a gene. Full variable domain (rest looked up from reference TRBV5-5 and TRBJ2-4): DAGVTQSPTHLIKTRGQQVTLRCSPISGHKSVSWYQQVLGQGPQFIFQYYEKEERGRGNFPDRFSARQFPNYSSELNVNALLLGDSALYLCASSLFLFSGQLAKNIQYFGAGTRLSVL.

The rearrangement links TRBV7-3 to TRBJ2-6; 9 positions match TRBD1. Germline assignment: CDR1 SGHTA and CDR2 FQGTGA. The V and J ends lost 3 bases and 0 bases, in that order; junction bases with no gene match: 6. The CDR3 has 18 residues. In nucleotides, the CDR3 is TGTGCCAGCAGCTTTTTTGGGACAGGGCGCTCTGGGGCCAACGTCCTGACTTTC. This encodes CASSFFGTGRSGANVLTF.

V usage is TRBV5-4 and J usage is TRBJ2-6, with D hard to call. Germline V CDR1 and CDR2: SGHNT, YYREEE (reference sequence). V was trimmed by 2 bases and J by 0 bases, leaving 3 bases between them. The CDR3 runs to 14 residues. The CDR3 DNA reads TGTGCCAGCAGCTTTAGCTCTGGGGCCAACGTCCTGACTTTC. This translates into CASSFSSGANVLTF.

The gene calls are TRBV25-1 and TRBJ2-1; TRBD2 agrees at 7 bases. This CDR3 has 14 amino acids. Germline V gives CDR1 MGHDK, CDR2 SYGVNS. V dropped 6 bases and J dropped 6; count of bases not matched to a gene: 8. This CDR3 reads CASSGLGPSNEQFF. The CDR3 bases are TGTGCCAGCAGCGGACTAGGACCGAGCAATGAGCAGTTCTTC.

The chain recombines TRBV6-5 with TRBJ1-1, with D maybe TRBD1 (5 bases). V was cut by 9 bases and J by 0 bases, with 11 bases left in between. Per the germline V gene, CDR1 is MNHEY and CDR2 is SVGAGI. This CDR3 spans 13 amino acids. The CDR3 here is CASRSGMNTEAFF. CDR3 DNA sequence: TGTGCCAGTCGGTCAGGGATGAACACTGAAGCTTTCTTT.

The chain uses TRBV4-2 and TRBJ2-1; D call uncertain. Trimming cost V 0 bases and J 8 bases, with 11 bases left between them. Germline V gene lookup returns CDR1 LGHNA and CDR2 YNFKEQ. The CDR3 sequence is 14 residues long. CDR3 nucleotides: TGTGCCAGCAGCCAAGATGGCCCTTTCGATGAGCAGTTCTTC. Translation gives CASSQDGPFDEQFF.

V gene TRBV24-1 combines with J gene TRBJ2-2; D is unresolved. The CDR3 sequence is 15 residues long. Germline-derived CDR1 and CDR2 are KGHDR and SFDVKD. V dropped 6 bases and J dropped 7 bases, with 17 bases sitting between them. This CDR3 is CATSPRLSQIGELFF. For the CDR3, the DNA is TGTGCCACCAGTCCCCGACTCTCTCAAATCGGGGAGCTGTTTTTT.